This TCR beta chain emerged from a study of identical twins. V was pared by 1 base and J by 10 bases, with 12 bases of the junction left unmatched. Germline V gene sequence: CDR1 LNHNV, CDR2 YYDKDF (reference sequence). The CDR3 has 15 amino acids. This clonotype was observed a handful of times. Template switching (which added a universal primer site) was used, and cDNA carried unique molecular identifiers. TCRdb recomputed calls from the 5' RACE reads with MiXCR, one row per CDR3 protein. Altogether fewer than 550,000 distinct CDR3 sequences are present, 15% being singletons, with the ten largest covering around 0.48%. These same data were also listed under a study on yellow fever vaccine responses in identical twins.

This receptor was identified in a woman between 18 and 29 years old in good health. The chain is built from TRBV15 and TRBJ1-1, with 7 bases identical to TRBD1. Sequencing was performed on CD4+ T cells sorted from blood. The CDR3 sequence: CATSRALGAHRGAFF. Written as DNA, the CDR3 is TGTGCCACCAGCAGAGCCCTTGGAGCGCACAGGGGAGCTTTCTTT.